This paragraph covers one T cell receptor beta chain sequence. Per the original data handling: Reference gene primer amplification gave estimated nucleated cell counts. Sequencing used immunoSEQ multiplex PCR; TCRdb keeps in-frame clones, though not all of them. V, J and clone size are taken as reported in that table, and D and trimming were inferred from the DNA itself. This sample has 300,000 to 450,000 clones, with about 87% found just once. This CDR3 contains 15 residues. The V gene's germline CDR1 is SGHDT and CDR2 YYEEEE. V shed 0 bases, J shed 3 bases, and the junction held 3 bases outside the gene matches. This record belongs to a study of blood T cell repertoires in COVID-19. Study as a whole: T cells, B-cell-depleted T cells, or PBMCs supplied cDNA or gDNA.

All enrollees were roughly 18 to 89 years old and from about 25 US areas. The chain employs TRBV5-6 and TRBJ1-2; 9 bases are shared with TRBD1. The TCR originated in a man aged 40-49 years in a cohort exposed to, infected with or recovered from COVID-19 (not recorded which). The sample taken for sequencing was PBMCs or T cells enriched from blood (not recorded which). DNA of the CDR3: TGTGCCAGCAGCTTGGCACAGGGGGCAGACTATGGCTACACCTTC. This translates into CASSLAQGADYGYTF. Based on the CDR3 plus reference TRBV5-6 and TRBJ1-2, the full variable domain is DAGVTQSPTHLIKTRGQQVTLRCSPKSGHDTVSWYQQALGQGPQFIFQYYEEEERQRGNFPDRFSGHQFPNYSSELNVNALLLGDSALYLCASSLAQGADYGYTFGSGTRLTVV.